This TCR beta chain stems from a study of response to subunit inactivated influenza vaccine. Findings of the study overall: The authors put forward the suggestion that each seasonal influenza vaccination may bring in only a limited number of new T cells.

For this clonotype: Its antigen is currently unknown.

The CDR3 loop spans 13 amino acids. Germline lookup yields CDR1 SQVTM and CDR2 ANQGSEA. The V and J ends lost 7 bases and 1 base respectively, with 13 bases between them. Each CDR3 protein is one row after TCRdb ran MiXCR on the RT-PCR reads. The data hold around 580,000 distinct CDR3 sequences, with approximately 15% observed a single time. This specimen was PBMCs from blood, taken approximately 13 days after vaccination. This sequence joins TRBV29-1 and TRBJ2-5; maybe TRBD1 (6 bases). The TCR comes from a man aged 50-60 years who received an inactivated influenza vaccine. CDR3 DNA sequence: TGCAGCGCTGGACAGAACCTCCAAGAGACCCAGTACTTC. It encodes CSAGQNLQETQYF.